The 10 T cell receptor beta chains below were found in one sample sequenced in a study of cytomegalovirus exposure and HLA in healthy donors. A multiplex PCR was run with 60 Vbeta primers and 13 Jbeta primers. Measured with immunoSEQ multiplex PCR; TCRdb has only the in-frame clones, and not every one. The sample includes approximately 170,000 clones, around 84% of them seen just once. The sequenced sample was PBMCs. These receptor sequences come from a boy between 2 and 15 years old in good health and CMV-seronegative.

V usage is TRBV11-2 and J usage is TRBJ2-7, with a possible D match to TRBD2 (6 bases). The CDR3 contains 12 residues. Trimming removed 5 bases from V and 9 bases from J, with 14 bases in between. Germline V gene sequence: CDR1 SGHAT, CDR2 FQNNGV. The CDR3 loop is CASSRGAVRQYF. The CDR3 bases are TGTGCCAGCAGCCGCGGGGCAGTTCGGCAGTACTTC.

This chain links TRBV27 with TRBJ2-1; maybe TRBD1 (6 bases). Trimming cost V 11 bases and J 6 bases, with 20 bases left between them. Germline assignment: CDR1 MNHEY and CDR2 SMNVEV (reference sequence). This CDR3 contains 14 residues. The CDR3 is CASWGQGWGNEQFF. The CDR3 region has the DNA TGTGCCTCTTGGGGGCAGGGCTGGGGCAATGAGCAGTTCTTC.

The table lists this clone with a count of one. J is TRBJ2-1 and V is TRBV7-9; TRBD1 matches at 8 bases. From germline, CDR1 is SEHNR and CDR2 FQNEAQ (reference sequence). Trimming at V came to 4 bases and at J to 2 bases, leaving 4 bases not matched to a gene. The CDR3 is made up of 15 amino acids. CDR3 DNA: TGTGCCAGCAGCTCGACAGGGGTAACCTACAATGAGCAGTTCTTC. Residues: CASSSTGVTYNEQFF.

CDR3 in amino acids: CASSITGGVIGYTF. CDR3 nucleotide sequence: TGTGCCAGTAGTATAACAGGGGGCGTTATTGGCTACACCTTC. The chain carries TRBV19 and TRBJ1-2; TRBD1 matches 9 bases. Germline CDR1 reads LNHDA; CDR2 reads SQIVND (reference sequence). This CDR3 spans 14 amino acids. Germline trimming cut 2 bases from V and 7 bases from J; bases unmatched to any gene: 5.

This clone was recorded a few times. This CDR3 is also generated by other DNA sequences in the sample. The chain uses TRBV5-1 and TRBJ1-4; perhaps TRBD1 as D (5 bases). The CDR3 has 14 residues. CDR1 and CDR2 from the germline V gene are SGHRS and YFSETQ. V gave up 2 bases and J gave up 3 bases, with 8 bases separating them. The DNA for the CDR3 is TGCGCCAGCAGCTTCCAGGGTGCTAATGAAAAACTGTTTTTT. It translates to CASSFQGANEKLFF.

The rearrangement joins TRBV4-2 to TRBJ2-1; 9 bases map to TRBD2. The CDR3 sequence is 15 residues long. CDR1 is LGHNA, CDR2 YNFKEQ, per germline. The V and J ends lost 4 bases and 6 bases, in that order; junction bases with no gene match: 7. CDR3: CASSPTGTSINEQFF. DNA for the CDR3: TGTGCCAGCAGCCCGACAGGGACTAGCATCAATGAGCAGTTCTTC.

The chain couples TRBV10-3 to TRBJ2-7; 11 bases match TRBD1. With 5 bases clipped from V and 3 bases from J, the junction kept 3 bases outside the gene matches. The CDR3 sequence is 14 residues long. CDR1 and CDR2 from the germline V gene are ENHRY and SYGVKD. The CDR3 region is CAISPGQGVYEQYV. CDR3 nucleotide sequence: TGTGCCATCAGTCCGGGACAGGGGGTCTACGAGCAGTACGTC.

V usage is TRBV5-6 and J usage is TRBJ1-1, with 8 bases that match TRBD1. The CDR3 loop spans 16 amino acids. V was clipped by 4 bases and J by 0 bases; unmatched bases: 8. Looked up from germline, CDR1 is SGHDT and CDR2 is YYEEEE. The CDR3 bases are TGTGCCAGCAGCGGGGACAGGAAACTCATGAACACTGAAGCTTTCTTT. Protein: CASSGDRKLMNTEAFF.

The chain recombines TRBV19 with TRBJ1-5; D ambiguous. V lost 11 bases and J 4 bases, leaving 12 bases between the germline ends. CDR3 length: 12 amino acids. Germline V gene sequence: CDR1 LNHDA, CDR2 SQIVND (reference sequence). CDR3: CAPRQLNQPQHF. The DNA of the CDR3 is TGTGCCCCCAGGCAGCTAAATCAGCCCCAGCATTTT.

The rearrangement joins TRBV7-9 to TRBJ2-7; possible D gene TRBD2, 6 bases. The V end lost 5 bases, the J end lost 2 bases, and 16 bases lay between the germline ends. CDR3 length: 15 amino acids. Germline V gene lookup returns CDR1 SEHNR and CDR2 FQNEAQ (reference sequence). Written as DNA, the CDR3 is TGTGCCAGCAGCCAAGGAGGGACGGGTCCCTACGAGCAGTACTTC. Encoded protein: CASSQGGTGPYEQYF.